This T cell receptor beta chain is from a study of T cells in Graves' hyperthyroidism and ophthalmopathy. In the study overall: Peripheral blood was acquired at first diagnosis, ahead of any therapy whatsoever.

This clonotype was found a few times. TCR beta CDR3 sequences were amplified from RNA transcripts. RT-PCR in the first round (using the HTBI primer set) targeted the TCR CDR3. TCRdb reanalysed the multiplex PCR reads using MiXCR and keeps one entry per CDR3 protein. The sample gives some 490,000 distinct CDR3 sequences, roughly 23% of which show up once; 45% to 50% is in the top ten. Germline-derived CDR1 and CDR2 are SGHRS and YFSETQ. The CDR3 is 12 residues long. Trimming pared 6 bases from V and 7 bases from J, leaving 10 bases between. Ophthalmopathy in the patients scored at least 3 on Clinical Activity Score and at least 4 on NOSPECS grade, lasting under 3 months.

Sample: blood. This sequence was found in a woman between 65 and 79 years old with Graves' ophthalmopathy. This chain links TRBV5-1 with TRBJ1-4, with D possibly TRBD1 on 6 matching bases. The CDR3 region has the DNA TGCGCCAGCAAGGGGGAGAGTGAAAAACTGTTTTTT. Residues: CASKGESEKLFF.